This TCR beta chain was obtained from a study of sequential checkpoint blockade in melanoma. The CDR3 totals 15 residues. Germline V gene sequence: CDR1 MRHNA, CDR2 SNTAGT. V dropped 2 bases and J dropped 1; count of bases not matched to a gene: 0. Treatment here: randomized to nivolumab then ipilimumab (arm A) or the reverse (arm B). No patient had prior DNA-damaging chemotherapy. The table lists this clone with a few counts. Method: immunoSEQ multiplex PCR; TCRdb's copy keeps in-frame clones and lacks some. The profile shows under 20,000 clones, under 80% of them singletons. The origin of this receptor is a human donor with melanoma. The sequenced sample was CD8+ T cells sorted from blood (inferred from file names), obtained from a patient given nivolumab and ipilimumab in sequence. This chain connects TRBV6-4 to TRBJ2-3; 10 bases match TRBD1. DNA for the CDR3: TGTGCCAGCAGTGACGGGACAGGGGGCACAGATACGCAGTATTTT. It encodes CASSDGTGGTDTQYF.